A selection of T cell receptor beta chains follows, all from one sample in a study of T-cell memory formation after mild COVID-19. One entry per CDR3 protein, called by TCRdb with MiXCR from the 5' RACE reads. The sample has 250,000 to 400,000 distinct CDR3 sequences; 14% are singletons. The sample taken for sequencing was PBMCs or a T cell subset sorted from them (not recorded which). These receptor sequences come from a man younger than 35 who had mild COVID-19 (a few samples of this study predate the infection). Cell type and time point are not known. The CDR3 runs from the conserved cysteine through the conserved F or W. A D gene is named only where the DNA matches it firmly. Not all rows give a size; the values are once, few, many and, for expanded clones, a class.

D: -; V: TRBV27; J: TRBJ2-7; size: -; length: 14; CDR3: CASSLSPDGFEQYF; DNA: TGTGCCAGCAGTTTATCGCCCGATGGGTTCGAGCAGTACTTC
D: -; V: TRBV7-2; J: TRBJ2-4; size: -; length: 14; CDR3: CASSLAAAVDIQYF; DNA: TGTGCCAGCAGCTTGGCGGCCGCGGTAGACATTCAGTACTTC
D: -; V: TRBV28; J: TRBJ2-2; size: -; length: 12; CDR3: CASYTKTGELFF; DNA: TGTGCCAGCTATACTAAGACCGGGGAGCTGTTTTTT
D: -; V: TRBV6-5; J: TRBJ2-1; size: few; length: 14; CDR3: CASSYSHSGNEQFF; DNA: TGTGCCAGCAGTTACTCTCACTCCGGCAATGAGCAGTTCTTC
D: -; V: TRBV12-3/TRBV12-4; J: TRBJ1-4; size: -; length: 17; CDR3: CASSPKRKVATNEKLFF; DNA: TGTGCCAGCAGTCCAAAGCGAAAGGTAGCGACGAATGAAAAACTGTTTTTT
D: -; V: TRBV20-1; J: TRBJ1-1; size: few; length: 14; CDR3: CSARDYREGTEAFF; DNA: TGCAGTGCTAGAGACTACAGGGAGGGCACTGAAGCTTTCTTT
D: -; V: TRBV5-5; J: TRBJ1-2; size: few; length: 13; CDR3: CASSLGVQGTYTF; DNA: TGTGCCAGCAGCTTGGGAGTCCAGGGGACCTACACCTTC
D: -; V: TRBV6-2/TRBV6-3; J: TRBJ1-3; size: few; length: 14; CDR3: CASSLQEGGNTIYF; DNA: TGTGCCAGCAGTTTACAGGAGGGTGGAAACACCATATATTTT
D: -; V: TRBV2; J: TRBJ1-1; size: -; length: 12; CDR3: CASSDPGTEAFF; DNA: TGTGCCAGCAGTGACCCGGGGACTGAAGCTTTCTTT
D: -; V: TRBV2; J: TRBJ1-1; size: many; length: 12; CDR3: CASRRGGTEAFF; DNA: TGTGCCAGCAGGAGGGGGGGCACTGAAGCTTTCTTT
D: -; V: TRBV6-6; J: TRBJ1-5; size: -; length: 15; CDR3: CASRSGIEGNQPQHF; DNA: TGTGCCAGCAGGTCAGGGATCGAAGGGAATCAGCCCCAGCATTTT
D: -; V: TRBV24-1; J: TRBJ1-5; size: -; length: 16; CDR3: CATSDPARGSNQPQHF; DNA: TGTGCCACCAGTGACCCCGCTCGGGGTAGCAATCAGCCCCAGCATTTT
D: -; V: TRBV21-1; J: TRBJ1-5; size: few; length: 14; CDR3: CASSQRQGDQPQHF; DNA: TGTGCCAGCAGCCAACGACAGGGAGATCAGCCCCAGCATTTT
D: -; V: TRBV11-2; J: TRBJ1-5; size: few; length: 15; CDR3: CASSLGSTEPQPQHF; DNA: TGTGCCAGCAGCTTAGGCTCGACAGAGCCTCAGCCCCAGCATTTT